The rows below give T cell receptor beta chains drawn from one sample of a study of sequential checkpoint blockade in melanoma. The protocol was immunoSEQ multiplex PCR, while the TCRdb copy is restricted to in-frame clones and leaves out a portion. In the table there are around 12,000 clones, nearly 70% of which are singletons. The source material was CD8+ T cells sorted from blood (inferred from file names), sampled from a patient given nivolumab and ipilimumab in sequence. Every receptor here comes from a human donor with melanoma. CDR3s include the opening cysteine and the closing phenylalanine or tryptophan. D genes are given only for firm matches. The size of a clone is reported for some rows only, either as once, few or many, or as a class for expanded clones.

CASSPRAGGETQYF,TGCGCCAGCAGCCCAAGAGCAGGGGGAGAGACCCAGTACTTC,TRBV4-1,TRBJ2-5,TRBD1,.
CASSYGTGYSYEQYF,TGCGCCAGCAGCTACGGGACAGGGTACTCCTACGAGCAGTACTTC,TRBV4-1,TRBJ2-7,TRBD1,.
CASSKTAMFYGYTF,TGTGCCAGCAGTAAGACAGCAATGTTCTATGGCTACACCTTC,TRBV27,TRBJ1-2,.,.
CASSAGTPMARYGYTF,TGTGCCAGCAGTGCCGGGACTCCCATGGCTCGCTATGGCTACACCTTC,TRBV6-6,TRBJ1-2,.,.
CASSLRERYNEQFF,TGTGCCAGCAGTTTGCGGGAGAGATACAATGAGCAGTTCTTC,TRBV6-5,TRBJ2-1,TRBD2,medium-sized
CASSWGDRDPSYEQYF,TGCGCCAGCAGCTGGGGAGACAGGGACCCCTCCTACGAGCAGTACTTC,TRBV5-1,TRBJ2-7,TRBD1,.
CASSLGTSGGETQYF,TGTGCCAGCAGCTTAGGGACTAGCGGGGGTGAGACCCAGTACTTC,TRBV7-9,TRBJ2-5,TRBD2,once
CASSWDSPYEQYF,TGTGCCAGCAGCTGGGACAGCCCCTACGAGCAGTACTTC,TRBV5-4,TRBJ2-7,TRBD1,.
CAWGPDFGTEAFF,TGTGCCTGGGGGCCGGACTTTGGTACTGAAGCTTTCTTT,TRBV30,TRBJ1-1,.,.
CATLRGTADTQYF,TGTGCCACCCTTAGGGGGACCGCAGATACGCAGTATTTT,TRBV19,TRBJ2-3,.,.
CASSHSLANNEQFF,TGCGCCAGCAGCCACTCCCTAGCGAACAATGAGCAGTTCTTC,TRBV4-1,TRBJ2-1,.,.
CASSRRQGSSYEQYF,TGCGCCAGCAGCCGCCGACAGGGGAGCTCCTACGAGCAGTACTTC,TRBV4-3,TRBJ2-7,TRBD1,once
CASSIGTHEQYF,TGTGCCAGCAGCATCGGGACTCACGAGCAGTACTTC,TRBV5-6,TRBJ2-7,.,.
CASSQIGTKIHNEQFF,TGCGCCAGCAGCCAAATCGGGACAAAAATCCACAATGAGCAGTTCTTC,TRBV4-1,TRBJ2-1,.,.
CAIAAPTGELNTEAFF,TGTGCCATCGCCGCCCCGACAGGGGAGCTGAACACTGAAGCTTTCTTT,TRBV10-3,TRBJ1-1,TRBD1,.
CASSWGDRGSYNEQFF,TGTGCCAGCAGTTGGGGGGACAGGGGGTCCTACAATGAGCAGTTCTTC,TRBV27,TRBJ2-1,TRBD1,.
CASSIRGRGRNQPQHF,TGTGCCAGCAGCATCAGGGGGCGCGGGCGCAATCAGCCCCAGCATTTT,TRBV13,TRBJ1-5,TRBD1,few
CATKGRNYEQYF,TGTGCCACCAAGGGGCGTAACTACGAGCAGTACTTC,TRBV10-3,TRBJ2-7,.,.
CASSAGSPAYEQYF,TGTGCCAGCAGTGCCGGGAGTCCAGCCTACGAGCAGTACTTC,TRBV6-1,TRBJ2-7,.,.
CASSQALAEVYEQYF,TGCGCCAGCAGCCAAGCCCTAGCGGAGGTCTACGAGCAGTACTTC,TRBV4-1,TRBJ2-7,TRBD2,.
CASSSPRWDEQYF,TGTGCCAGCAGTTCACCTAGATGGGACGAGCAGTACTTC,TRBV6-5,TRBJ2-7,.,.
CASSMGGYSGSQGYTF,TGTGCCAGTAGTATGGGAGGGTACAGTGGATCCCAAGGCTACACCTTC,TRBV19,TRBJ1-2,.,.
CASSLALAGRAWYTGELFF,TGTGCCAGCAGCTTGGCCCTAGCGGGGAGAGCATGGTACACCGGGGAGCTGTTTTTT,TRBV5-6,TRBJ2-2,TRBD2,few
CATSRITGADTQYF,TGTGCCACCAGCAGAATTACAGGGGCGGATACGCAGTATTTT,TRBV15,TRBJ2-3,TRBD1,.
CASSALAGGYEQYF,TGTGCCAGCAGTGCACTAGCGGGGGGGTACGAGCAGTACTTC,TRBV2,TRBJ2-7,TRBD2,.
CAWSETGDEQYF,TGTGCCTGGAGTGAGACAGGGGACGAGCAGTACTTC,TRBV30,TRBJ2-7,TRBD1,.
CASSPPLYWAGSSYNEQFF,TGTGCCAGCAGTCCTCCGCTGTATTGGGCGGGTTCCTCCTACAATGAGCAGTTCTTC,TRBV28,TRBJ2-1,.,.
CASSSSGDQYF,TGTGCCAGCAGCTCTTCAGGGGACCAGTACTTC,TRBV7-9,TRBJ2-5,.,few
CASSLGAQGNQPQHF,TGTGCCAGCAGCTTGGGTGCCCAGGGCAATCAGCCCCAGCATTTT,TRBV5-6,TRBJ1-5,.,.
CASSFNGGKETQYF,TGTGCCAGCAGTTTCAACGGGGGAAAAGAGACCCAGTACTTC,TRBV6-5,TRBJ2-5,.,.
CASTPRPGDTEAFF,TGTGCCAGTACCCCTCGGCCGGGGGACACTGAAGCTTTCTTT,TRBV19,TRBJ1-1,.,.
CASSWTSGRDTQYF,TGTGCCAGCAGTTGGACTAGCGGGAGGGATACGCAGTATTTT,TRBV11-2,TRBJ2-3,TRBD2,.
CSVGRQWGTGSLSGYTF,TGCAGCGTTGGCCGTCAGTGGGGGACAGGGTCCCTTTCTGGCTACACCTTC,TRBV29-1,TRBJ1-2,TRBD1,.
CASSPTQDRGKFF,TGTGCCAGCAGCCCGACTCAGGACAGGGGGAAGTTCTTC,TRBV7-9,TRBJ2-1,TRBD1,few
CASSWRWDTPYEQYF,TGTGCCAGCAGCTGGCGATGGGACACACCCTACGAGCAGTACTTC,TRBV7-2,TRBJ2-7,.,.
CASTSGGNGYTF,TGTGCCAGCACCTCAGGGGGCAATGGCTACACCTTC,TRBV6-5,TRBJ1-2,TRBD1,once
CSVEVLTQGSYEQYF,TGCAGCGTTGAAGTTCTTACGCAGGGCTCCTACGAGCAGTACTTC,TRBV29-1,TRBJ2-7,.,.
CASSLAIGGSNGYTF,TGTGCCAGCAGCTTAGCGATCGGGGGATCTAATGGCTACACCTTC,TRBV7-9,TRBJ1-2,.,.
CASSFVGQGSNQPQHF,TGTGCCAGCAGCTTTGTCGGACAGGGTAGCAATCAGCCCCAGCATTTT,TRBV5-5,TRBJ1-5,TRBD1,medium-sized
CASNPLAGVQADTQYF,TGTGCCAGCAACCCCCTAGCGGGAGTCCAAGCAGATACGCAGTATTTT,TRBV6-4,TRBJ2-3,TRBD2,.
CASSESVPGQGKYEQYF,TGTGCCAGCAGCGAGAGCGTGCCGGGACAGGGAAAATACGAGCAGTACTTC,TRBV7-9,TRBJ2-7,TRBD1,.
CAIGQFYEQYF,TGTGCCATCGGACAGTTCTACGAGCAGTACTTC,TRBV10-3,TRBJ2-7,.,.
CASSIGQGLPYEQYF,TGCGCCAGCAGCATCGGACAGGGACTTCCCTACGAGCAGTACTTC,TRBV5-1,TRBJ2-7,TRBD1,.
CASSPEGGAAYEQYF,TGTGCCAGCAGCCCCGAGGGGGGGGCCGCCTACGAGCAGTACTTC,TRBV7-6,TRBJ2-7,.,.
CASRDSGTTNQPQHF,TGTGCCAGTAGGGACAGTGGGACAACCAATCAGCCCCAGCATTTT,TRBV19,TRBJ1-5,.,.
CASSLSIKVAKQYF,TGTGCCAGCAGTTTATCGATAAAGGTAGCAAAGCAGTACTTC,TRBV27,TRBJ2-7,.,.
CASMGQGNGYTF,TGTGCCAGCATGGGACAGGGAAATGGCTACACCTTC,TRBV27,TRBJ1-2,TRBD1,.
CASSHQGQGAKDTQYF,TGCGCCAGCTCTCACCAAGGACAGGGGGCCAAAGATACGCAGTATTTT,TRBV5-1,TRBJ2-3,TRBD1,.
CASSLMAGQGLGEQYF,TGTGCCAGCAGTTTGATGGCGGGACAGGGCCTGGGTGAGCAGTACTTC,TRBV27,TRBJ2-7,TRBD1,.
CASSLALAGVIPYNEQFF,TGCGCCAGCAGCTTGGCTCTAGCGGGAGTGATCCCCTACAATGAGCAGTTCTTC,TRBV5-1,TRBJ2-1,TRBD2,.
CAWGQGSYEQYF,TGTGCCTGGGGACAGGGATCTTACGAGCAGTACTTC,TRBV30,TRBJ2-7,TRBD1,few
CAWSVDRVEKLFF,TGTGCCTGGAGTGTCGACAGGGTTGAAAAACTGTTTTTT,TRBV30,TRBJ1-4,TRBD1,few
CASSDSPPRGANTGELFF,TGTGCCAGCAGCGACAGCCCACCGCGGGGGGCGAACACCGGGGAGCTGTTTTTT,TRBV9,TRBJ2-2,TRBD2,.
CASSLGQAKNIQYF,TGTGCCAGCAGTCTTGGACAGGCCAAAAACATTCAGTACTTC,TRBV6-5,TRBJ2-4,.,.